One sample yielded the 23 T cell receptor beta chains listed below, sequenced in a study of identical twins. TCRdb used MiXCR to reprocess the 5' RACE reads, holding one entry per CDR3 protein. Found here are about 100,000 distinct CDR3 sequences, 5.5% to 7% of them singletons; the top ten hold more than 10%. The material sequenced was memory T cells sorted from blood. The receptors originated from a woman aged 50 to 60 in good health.

The table lists this clonotype with a few counts. The CDR3 DNA reads as TGCGCCAGCAGCCGGGAGGGCTACGAGCAGTACTTC. Translation gives CASSREGYEQYF. The J gene is TRBJ2-7, the V gene TRBV5-1, with 8 bases that match TRBD2. There are 12 residues in the CDR3. CDR1 and CDR2 (germline): SGHRS, YFSETQ. Trimming at V came to 4 bases and at J to 3 bases, leaving 0 bases not matched to a gene.

This clonotype has a count of ten or more. The V and J genes are TRBV4-2 and TRBJ2-1, with 10 bases matching TRBD2. This CDR3 is built from 16 residues. J was trimmed by 5 bases and V by 1 base; bases with no gene match: 5. CDR1 and CDR2 from the germline V gene are LGHNA and YNFKEQ. The CDR3 DNA reads as TGTGCCAGCAGCCAAGCTTTGCTAGCGGGAGACAATGAGCAGTTCTTC. Its protein product is CASSQALLAGDNEQFF.

This clonotype was detected only a few times. The chain joins TRBV7-2 to TRBJ1-2; D ambiguous. The CDR3 consists of 13 residues. V was clipped by 4 bases and J by 5 bases, with 11 bases between them. Per the germline V gene, CDR1 is SGHTA and CDR2 is FQGNSA. CDR3 sequence (DNA): TGTGCCAGCAGCTCGGAGGGCAAGTATGGCTACACCTTC. Amino acids: CASSSEGKYGYTF.

This clonotype came up many times. The chain carries TRBV4-1 and TRBJ2-4, with D perhaps TRBD1 or TRBD2 (6 bases each). Looked up from germline, CDR1 is MGHRA and CDR2 is YSYEKL. The CDR3 is made up of 15 amino acids. V lost 1 base, J lost 6 bases, and 13 bases lay in between. The CDR3 sequence: CASSQGGGRLNIQYF. CDR3 DNA: TGCGCCAGCAGCCAAGGAGGGGGGAGGCTAAACATTCAGTACTTC.

This clonotype was seen ten or more times. The chain combines TRBV25-1 with TRBJ2-1; 9 bases agree with TRBD1. J was trimmed by 2 bases and V by 4 bases; bases with no gene match: 3. CDR3 size: 15 residues. Germline lookup yields CDR1 MGHDK and CDR2 SYGVNS. CDR3 DNA: TGTGCCAGCAGTGGGAGGACAGGGGCCTACAATGAGCAGTTCTTC. Protein product: CASSGRTGAYNEQFF.

This clonotype was seen ten or more times. J is TRBJ2-7 and V is TRBV5-5, with D unresolved. V was shortened by 2 bases and J by 5 bases, with 11 bases between the two germline ends. This CDR3 has 13 residues. Per germline, CDR1 SGHKS and CDR2 YYEKEE (reference sequence). The CDR3 region is CASSFHIRDEQYF. CDR3 sequence (DNA): TGTGCCAGCAGCTTTCATATACGGGACGAGCAGTACTTC. The entire variable domain, with the rest obtained from reference TRBV5-5 and TRBJ2-7, is as follows: DAGVTQSPTHLIKTRGQQVTLRCSPISGHKSVSWYQQVLGQGPQFIFQYYEKEERGRGNFPDRFSARQFPNYSSELNVNALLLGDSALYLCASSFHIRDEQYFGPGTRLTVT.

This clonotype was detected many times. The chain combines TRBV11-2 with TRBJ2-2; D unresolved. V was pared by 6 bases and J by 7 bases, with 15 bases between. Germline loops: CDR1 SGHAT, CDR2 FQNNGV. The CDR3 runs to 14 residues. CDR3 sequence reads: CASRVGLGGGELFF. The CDR3 nucleotides read TGTGCCAGCAGGGTCGGCCTGGGTGGCGGGGAGCTGTTTTTT.

There are many counts of this clonotype. The chain carries TRBV5-1 and TRBJ2-2; 11 bases match TRBD1. This CDR3 has 17 amino acids. Germline CDR1 reads SGHRS; CDR2 reads YFSETQ. V was pared by 0 bases and J by 4 bases, with 5 bases of the junction left unmatched. This CDR3 is CASSLDGTGGSTGELFF. CDR3 bases: TGCGCCAGCAGCTTGGATGGGACAGGGGGTTCCACCGGGGAGCTGTTTTTT.

This clonotype showed up many times. CDR3 sequence: CASSQFGVGETQYF. CDR3 nucleotides: TGCGCCAGCAGCCAATTCGGGGTCGGAGAGACCCAGTACTTC. The V gene is TRBV4-1, the J gene TRBJ2-5; D might be TRBD2 (5 bases). This CDR3 has 14 amino acids. V gave up 2 bases and J gave up 4 bases, with 11 bases separating them. Germline lookup yields CDR1 MGHRA and CDR2 YSYEKL.

This clonotype was picked up many times. The CDR3 DNA reads TGCGCCAGCAGCCGACAGGGGATGGGGTTTGAGGCTTTCTTT. The encoded protein is CASSRQGMGFEAFF. The V call is TRBV10-1, the J call TRBJ1-1; 8 nucleotides match TRBD1. The CDR3 length is 14 residues. V shed 6 bases and J 11 bases; nucleotides not matched to a gene: 14. Looked up from germline, CDR1 is WNHNN and CDR2 is SYGVQD (reference sequence).

This clonotype came up many times. The chain has TRBV20-1 and TRBJ1-5; D is uncertain. Germline V CDR1 and CDR2: DFQATT, SNEGSKA (reference sequence). V was pared by 0 bases and J by 7 bases, with 19 bases between. The CDR3 totals 16 residues. The CDR3 DNA reads TGCAGTGCTAGAGACCGGGTAAAGGGTTCGGCGCAGCCCCAGCATTTT. This gives the protein CSARDRVKGSAQPQHF.

The chain is built from TRBV2 and TRBJ1-5; no clear D gene. Germline values: CDR1 SNHLY, CDR2 FYNNEI. The CDR3 spans 15 residues. The V and J ends lost 3 bases and 0 bases respectively, with 9 bases between them. The CDR3 DNA sequence: TGTGCCAGCAGTGAGAGAAGTAATAGCAATCAGCCCCAGCATTTT. This sequence encodes CASSERSNSNQPQHF.

The V and J genes are TRBV3-1 and TRBJ2-5; 8 positions agree with TRBD2. V shed 0 bases and J 4 bases; nucleotides not matched to a gene: 4. Germline V lookup: CDR1 LGHDT, CDR2 YNNKEL (reference sequence). This CDR3 has 15 amino acids. CDR3 residues: CASSQDGLAGETQYF. The CDR3 DNA reads as TGTGCCAGCAGCCAAGATGGACTAGCTGGAGAGACCCAGTACTTC.

The sample holds many counts of this clonotype. The chain employs TRBV19 and TRBJ2-2; 7 positions agree with TRBD2. Germline trimming cut 6 bases from V and 6 bases from J; bases unmatched to any gene: 4. CDR3 length equals 13 residues. Germline V gives CDR1 LNHDA, CDR2 SQIVND (reference sequence). CDR3 coding DNA: TGTGCCAGTAGCCCCCGGGGGGCCGGGGAGCTGTTTTTT. Amino acid sequence: CASSPRGAGELFF.

The CDR3 is CSASVGANVLTF. In DNA form, the CDR3 reads TGCAGTGCTAGTGTTGGGGCCAACGTCCTGACTTTC. The chain employs TRBV20-1 and TRBJ2-6, with D hard to call. Trimming took 3 bases from V and 3 from J, leaving 3 bases between them. Germline CDR1 and CDR2: DFQATT and SNEGSKA (reference sequence). The CDR3 has 12 residues.

This clonotype showed up many times. This chain links TRBV24-1 with TRBJ2-1, with 7 bases identical to TRBD2. The CDR3 contains 13 residues. CDR1 and CDR2 from the germline V gene are KGHDR and SFDVKD. The junction had 4 bases not matched to a gene; V was cut back by 6 bases and J by 6 bases. Here the CDR3 DNA reads TGTGCCACCAGTAACCCGGGAGGCAATGAGCAGTTCTTC. This gives the protein CATSNPGGNEQFF.

In this sample, this clonotype turned up many times. The rearrangement uses TRBV2 and TRBJ1-2, with D possibly matching TRBD1 (6 bases). The V gene lost 7 bases and the J gene lost 5 bases, with 8 bases spanning the gap. The CDR3 has 11 amino acids. Germline CDR1 is SNHLY and CDR2 is FYNNEI. The CDR3 DNA is TGTGCCAGCAAAGGGACATATGGCTACACCTTC. Protein: CASKGTYGYTF.

This CDR3 reads CASGNRNTEAFF. DNA for the CDR3: TGTGCCAGTGGGAACAGGAACACTGAAGCTTTCTTT. The chain links TRBV19 to TRBJ1-1; D is unresolved. CDR3 size: 12 residues. Deletions cut 8 bases from V and 1 base from J, with 8 bases between. CDR1 and CDR2 from the germline V gene are LNHDA and SQIVND (reference sequence).

This clonotype was found many times. The chain uses TRBV27 and TRBJ1-2; no clear D gene. Germline V gene sequence: CDR1 MNHEY, CDR2 SMNVEV (reference sequence). V lost 2 bases to trimming and J lost 10 bases, with 14 bases between them. This CDR3 is built from 13 residues. Written as DNA, the CDR3 is TGTGCCAGCAGTTTAAGTCGGAGGGATGCCTACACCTTC. As protein: CASSLSRRDAYTF.

This clonotype has a count of ten or more. The rearrangement links TRBV11-2 to TRBJ2-1; a possible D gene is TRBD2 (7 bases). V was pared by 1 base and J by 9 bases, with 16 bases between. The CDR3 runs 15 residues. Germline V gene sequence: CDR1 SGHAT, CDR2 FQNNGV. The CDR3 nucleotides read TGTGCCAGCAGCTTAGTAGGGGGGGCGCGCACTGAGCAGTTCTTC. Its protein is CASSLVGGARTEQFF.

The V gene is TRBV11-3, the J gene TRBJ1-1; D gene ambiguous. V was cut by 3 bases and J by 0 bases, with 5 bases left in between. The CDR3 sequence is 13 residues long. Germline-derived CDR1 and CDR2 are SGHNT and YENEEA. CDR3 nucleotide sequence: TGTGCCAGCAGCTTTTACATGAACACTGAAGCTTTCTTT. Amino acids: CASSFYMNTEAFF.

The CDR3 bases are TGTGCCTGGAGTGAGGGAGGGTTTACTGAAGCTTTCTTT. It specifies CAWSEGGFTEAFF. The V gene is TRBV30, the J gene TRBJ1-1; D not resolved. V was shortened by 1 base and J by 5 bases, with 11 bases between the two germline ends. Per germline, CDR1 GTSNPN and CDR2 SVGIG (reference sequence). This CDR3 spans 13 amino acids.

This clonotype was detected many times. The chain links TRBV12-5 to TRBJ2-5; D unclear. Germline CDR1 is LGHNT and CDR2 is FRNRAP. The V and J ends lost 6 bases and 4 bases respectively, with 12 bases between them. This CDR3 is 13 amino acids long. The CDR3 region has the DNA TGTGCTAGTGGAGGTCTACCGTTAGAGACCCAGTACTTC. Its protein product is CASGGLPLETQYF.